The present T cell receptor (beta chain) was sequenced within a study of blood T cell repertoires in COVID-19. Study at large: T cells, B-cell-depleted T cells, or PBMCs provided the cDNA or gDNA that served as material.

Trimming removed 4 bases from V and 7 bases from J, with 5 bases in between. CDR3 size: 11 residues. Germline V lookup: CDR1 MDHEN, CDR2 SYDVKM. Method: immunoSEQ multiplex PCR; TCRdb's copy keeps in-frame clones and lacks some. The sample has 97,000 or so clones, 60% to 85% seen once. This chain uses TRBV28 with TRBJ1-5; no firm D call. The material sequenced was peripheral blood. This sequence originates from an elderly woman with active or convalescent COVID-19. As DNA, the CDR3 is TGTGCCAGCAGTTCCATCCAGCCCCAGCATTTT. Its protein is CASSSIQPQHF.